A single sample is the source of the 9 T cell receptor beta chains below, sequenced in a study of cytomegalovirus exposure and HLA in healthy donors (dated by TCRdb to between 2016 and 2019). Library construction relied on the immunoSEQ multiplex PCR assay. A mixture of 60 forward primers for TCR Vbeta segments and 13 reverse primers for TCR Jbeta segments was used in the multiplex PCR. As stored in TCRdb, this immuneACCESS dataset retains in-frame rearrangements with V and J assigned. A fraction of the clones does not appear; measured against another copy, unresolved V genes explain less than half of the discrepancy, and the remainder lacks a known reason. For this sample the table gives some 150,000 clones, of which approximately 72% were detected only once. 2.5% of the sample belongs to the ten largest clones. Sequenced input: PBMCs. The receptor set was obtained from a human donor in good health.

This chain links TRBV6-5 with TRBJ1-5; D unclear. Germline CDR1 is MNHEY and CDR2 is SVGAGI. This CDR3 has 15 residues. Trimming removed 6 bases from V and 0 bases from J, with 12 bases in between. CDR3 residues: CASRPREYSNQPQHF. The CDR3 DNA reads as TGTGCCAGCAGACCGAGGGAGTATAGCAATCAGCCCCAGCATTTT.

The chain employs TRBV6-5 and TRBJ1-6; D may be TRBD1 (5 bases). CDR1 is MNHEY, CDR2 SVGAGI, per germline. The CDR3 loop spans 15 amino acids. V lost 0 bases, J lost 12 bases, and 15 bases lay in between. The DNA of the CDR3 is TGTGCCAGCAGTTACTCCGGTATAGGGGCAGAACCCCTCCACTTT. Its translation is CASSYSGIGAEPLHF.

The rearrangement uses TRBV7-9 and TRBJ1-1; possibly TRBD1 for D (5 bases). CDR3 length: 14 residues. V was shortened by 5 bases and J by 5 bases, with 15 bases between the two germline ends. Germline V gene sequence: CDR1 SEHNR, CDR2 FQNEAQ (reference sequence). The CDR3 spells CASSQILKGTEAFF. As DNA, the CDR3 is TGTGCCAGCAGCCAAATCCTAAAGGGGACTGAAGCTTTCTTT. The full variable domain, completed using reference TRBV7-9 and TRBJ1-1, is DTGVSQNPRHKITKRGQNVTFRCDPISEHNRLYWYRQTLGQGPEFLTYFQNEAQLEKSRLLSDRFSAERPKGSFSTLEIQRTEQGDSAMYLCASSQILKGTEAFFGQGTRLTVV.

The V and J genes are TRBV2 and TRBJ1-2, with D possibly TRBD1 on 6 matching bases. Trimming removed 5 bases at V and 5 bases at J, with 27 bases between. The CDR3 extends over 18 amino acids. In germline, CDR1 is SNHLY, CDR2 FYNNEI. CDR3 in amino acids: CASSPLRGVRVVGYGYTF. Here the CDR3 DNA reads TGTGCCAGCAGTCCCCTCAGGGGAGTCCGGGTTGTAGGGTATGGCTACACCTTC.

The chain carries TRBV7-9 and TRBJ1-2, with D perhaps TRBD1 (5 bases). V lost 2 bases and J lost 5, with 18 bases in between. The germline V gene encodes CDR1 SEHNR and CDR2 FQNEAQ (reference sequence). There are 16 residues in the CDR3. CDR3 in amino acids: CASSLYPGQGWYGYTF. DNA of the CDR3: TGTGCCAGCAGCTTATACCCCGGGCAGGGTTGGTATGGCTACACCTTC.

The table lists this clone with a few counts. Sequence at one end of the junction differs from germline and may be a read error. The chain employs TRBV7-9 and TRBJ1-1; 9 bases line up with TRBD1. CDR3 length equals 16 residues. Germline V gene lookup returns CDR1 SEHNR and CDR2 FQNEAQ (reference sequence). The DNA for the CDR3 is TGTTCCAGCAGCTTAGCGATGACAGGGGGGTACACTGAAGCTTTCTTT. Translation: CSSSLAMTGGYTEAFF.

A few counts support this clone. This chain uses TRBV2 with TRBJ2-7, with 12 bases aligning to TRBD2. The germline CDR1 and CDR2 sequences are SNHLY and FYNNEI. The CDR3 is made up of 15 amino acids. The V and J ends lost 1 base and 5 bases, in that order; junction bases with no gene match: 3. CDR3 bases: TGTGCCAGCAGTGAAGGGACTAGCGGGGCCCACGAGCAGTACTTC. Translation: CASSEGTSGAHEQYF. The full variable domain, completed using reference TRBV2 and TRBJ2-7, is EPEVTQTPSHQVTQMGQEVILRCVPISNHLYFYWYRQILGQKVEFLVSFYNNEISEKSEIFDDQFSVERPDGSNFTLKIRSTKLEDSAMYFCASSEGTSGAHEQYFGPGTRLTVT.

This clone has just a few counts. The chain carries TRBV6-1 and TRBJ1-5, with a weak D call TRBD1 (6 bases). V gave up 6 bases and J gave up 0 bases, with 12 bases separating them. Germline lookup yields CDR1 MNHNS and CDR2 SASEGT. The CDR3 totals 15 residues. The CDR3 sequence: CASRPTGNSNQPQHF. DNA for the CDR3: TGTGCCAGCAGACCCACAGGGAATAGCAATCAGCCCCAGCATTTT.

This rearrangement joins TRBV19 to TRBJ2-7, with 8 bases that match TRBD1. Germline V gene data show CDR1 as LNHDA and CDR2 as SQIVND (reference sequence). The CDR3 spans 17 residues. V shed 2 bases, J shed 0 bases, and the junction held 9 bases outside the gene matches. CDR3 in amino acids: CASSILIGQGFSYEQYF. In DNA, the CDR3 is TGTGCCAGTAGTATATTAATCGGACAGGGCTTCTCCTACGAGCAGTACTTC.